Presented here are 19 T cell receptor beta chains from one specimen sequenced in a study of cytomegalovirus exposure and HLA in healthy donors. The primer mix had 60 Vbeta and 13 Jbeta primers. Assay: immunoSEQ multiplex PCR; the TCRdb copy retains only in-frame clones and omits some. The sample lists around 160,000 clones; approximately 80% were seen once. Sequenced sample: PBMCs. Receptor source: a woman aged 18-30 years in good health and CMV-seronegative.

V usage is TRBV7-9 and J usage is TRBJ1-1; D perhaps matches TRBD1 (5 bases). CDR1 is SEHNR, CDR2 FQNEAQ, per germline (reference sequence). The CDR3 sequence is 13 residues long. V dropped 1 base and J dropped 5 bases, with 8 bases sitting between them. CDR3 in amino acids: CASSLDRWTEAFF. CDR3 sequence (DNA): TGTGCCAGCAGCTTAGACAGGTGGACTGAAGCTTTCTTT.

CDR3 in DNA: TGTGCCAGCAGCTTGGATCGGGGGTTCGGCTACACCTTC. Encoded protein: CASSLDRGFGYTF. The V and J genes are TRBV5-4 and TRBJ1-2, with a tentative D call TRBD1 (5 bases). Between the trimmed V and J ends, which lost 0 bases and 8 bases, there was a span of 11 bases. Germline V lookup: CDR1 SGHNT, CDR2 YYREEE (reference sequence). This CDR3 spans 13 amino acids. The full variable domain, rest sourced from reference TRBV5-4 and TRBJ1-2, is ETGVTQSPTHLIKTRGQQVTLRCSSQSGHNTVSWYQQALGQGPQFIFQYYREEENGRGNFPPRFSGLQFPNYSSELNVNALELDDSALYLCASSLDRGFGYTFGSGTRLTVV.

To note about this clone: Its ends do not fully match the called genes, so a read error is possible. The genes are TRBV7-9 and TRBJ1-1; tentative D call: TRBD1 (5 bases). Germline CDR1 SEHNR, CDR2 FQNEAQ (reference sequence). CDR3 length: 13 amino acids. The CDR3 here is CSSSLEGKGEAFF. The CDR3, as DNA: TGTTCCAGCAGCTTAGAGGGTAAGGGGGAAGCTTTCTTT.

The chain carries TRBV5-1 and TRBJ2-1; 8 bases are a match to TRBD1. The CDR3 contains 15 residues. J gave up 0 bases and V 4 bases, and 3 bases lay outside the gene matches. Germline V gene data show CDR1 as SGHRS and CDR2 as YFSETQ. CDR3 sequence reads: CASSVGQGSYNEQFF. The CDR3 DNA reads TGCGCCAGCAGCGTAGGACAGGGCTCCTACAATGAGCAGTTCTTC.

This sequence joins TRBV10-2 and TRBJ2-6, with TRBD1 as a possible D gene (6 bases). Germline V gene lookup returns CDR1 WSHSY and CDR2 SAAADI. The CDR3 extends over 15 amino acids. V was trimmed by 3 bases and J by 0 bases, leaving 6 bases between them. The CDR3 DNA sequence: TGCGCCAGCAGTGAAGGGGGCTCTGGGGCCAACGTCCTGACTTTC. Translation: CASSEGGSGANVLTF.

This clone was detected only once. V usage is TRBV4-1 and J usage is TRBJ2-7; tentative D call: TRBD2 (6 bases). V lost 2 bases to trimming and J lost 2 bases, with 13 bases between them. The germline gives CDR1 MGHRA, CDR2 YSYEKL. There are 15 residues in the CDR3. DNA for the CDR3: TGCGCCAGCAGCCAATTGGACTACCGGGCCTACGAGCAGTACTTC. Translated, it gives CASSQLDYRAYEQYF.

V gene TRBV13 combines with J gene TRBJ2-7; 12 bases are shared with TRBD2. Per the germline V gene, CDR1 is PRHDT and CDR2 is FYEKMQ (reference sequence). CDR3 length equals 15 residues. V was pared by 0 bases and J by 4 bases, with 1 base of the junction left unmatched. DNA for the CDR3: TGTGCCAGCAGCTTAGGACTAGCGGGGGGATACGAGCAGTACTTC. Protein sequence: CASSLGLAGGYEQYF.

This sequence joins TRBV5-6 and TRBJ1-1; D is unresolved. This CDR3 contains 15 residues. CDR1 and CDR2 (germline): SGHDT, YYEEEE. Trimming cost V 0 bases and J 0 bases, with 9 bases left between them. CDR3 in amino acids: CASSLAGELNTEAFF. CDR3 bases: TGTGCCAGCAGCTTGGCCGGGGAACTGAACACTGAAGCTTTCTTT. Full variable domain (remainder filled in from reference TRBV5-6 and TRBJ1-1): DAGVTQSPTHLIKTRGQQVTLRCSPKSGHDTVSWYQQALGQGPQFIFQYYEEEERQRGNFPDRFSGHQFPNYSSELNVNALLLGDSALYLCASSLAGELNTEAFFGQGTRLTVV.

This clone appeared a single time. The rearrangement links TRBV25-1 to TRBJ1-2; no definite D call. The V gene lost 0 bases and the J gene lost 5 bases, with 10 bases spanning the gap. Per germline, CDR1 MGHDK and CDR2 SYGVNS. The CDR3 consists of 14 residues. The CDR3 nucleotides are TGTGCCAGCAGTGAATATACAGACCTTTATGGCTACACCTTC. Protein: CASSEYTDLYGYTF.

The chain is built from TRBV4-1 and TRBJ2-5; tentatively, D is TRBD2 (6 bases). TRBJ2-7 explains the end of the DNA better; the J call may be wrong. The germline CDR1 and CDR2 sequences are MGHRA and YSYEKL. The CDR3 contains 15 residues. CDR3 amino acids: CASSPGLKENYEQYF. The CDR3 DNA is TGCGCCAGCAGTCCGGGACTGAAAGAGAACTACGAGCAGTACTTC.

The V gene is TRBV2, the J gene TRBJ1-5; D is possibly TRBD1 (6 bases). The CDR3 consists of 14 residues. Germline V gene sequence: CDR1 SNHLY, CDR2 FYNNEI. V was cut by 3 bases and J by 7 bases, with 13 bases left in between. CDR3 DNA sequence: TGTGCCAGCAGTGATAAGGCAGGGGAACAGCCCCAGCATTTT. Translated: CASSDKAGEQPQHF.

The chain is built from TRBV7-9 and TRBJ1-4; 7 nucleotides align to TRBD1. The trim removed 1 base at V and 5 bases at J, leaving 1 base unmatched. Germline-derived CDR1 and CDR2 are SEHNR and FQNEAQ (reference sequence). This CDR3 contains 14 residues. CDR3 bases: TGTGCCAGCAGCTTAGGAGGGGGCAATGAAAAACTGTTTTTT. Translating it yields CASSLGGGNEKLFF.

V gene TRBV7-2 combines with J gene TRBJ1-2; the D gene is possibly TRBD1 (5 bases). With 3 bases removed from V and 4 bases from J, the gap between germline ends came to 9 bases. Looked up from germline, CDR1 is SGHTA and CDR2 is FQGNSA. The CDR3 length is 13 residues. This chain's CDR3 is CASSLKGPYGYTF. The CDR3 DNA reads TGTGCCAGCAGCTTGAAGGGGCCCTATGGCTACACCTTC.

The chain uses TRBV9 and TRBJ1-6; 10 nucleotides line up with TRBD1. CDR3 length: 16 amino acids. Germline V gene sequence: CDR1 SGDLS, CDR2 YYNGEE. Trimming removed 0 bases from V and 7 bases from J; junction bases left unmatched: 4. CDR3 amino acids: CASSVAPGQGNSPLHF. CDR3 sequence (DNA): TGTGCCAGCAGCGTAGCCCCGGGACAGGGGAATTCACCCCTCCACTTT. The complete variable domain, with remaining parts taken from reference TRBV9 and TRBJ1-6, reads DSGVTQTPKHLITATGQRVTLRCSPRSGDLSVYWYQQSLDQGLQFLIQYYNGEERAKGNILERFSAQQFPDLHSELNLSSLELGDSALYFCASSVAPGQGNSPLHFGNGTRLTVT.

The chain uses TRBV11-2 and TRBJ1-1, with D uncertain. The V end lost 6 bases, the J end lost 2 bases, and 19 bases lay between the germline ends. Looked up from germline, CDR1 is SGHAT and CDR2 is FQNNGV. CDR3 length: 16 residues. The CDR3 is CASRPLKGGANTEAFF. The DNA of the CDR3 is TGTGCCAGCAGACCCCTCAAGGGAGGAGCAAACACTGAAGCTTTCTTT. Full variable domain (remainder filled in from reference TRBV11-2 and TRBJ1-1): EAGVAQSPRYKIIEKRQSVAFWCNPISGHATLYWYQQILGQGPKLLIQFQNNGVVDDSQLPKDRFSAERLKGVDSTLKIQPAKLEDSAVYLCASRPLKGGANTEAFFGQGTRLTVV.

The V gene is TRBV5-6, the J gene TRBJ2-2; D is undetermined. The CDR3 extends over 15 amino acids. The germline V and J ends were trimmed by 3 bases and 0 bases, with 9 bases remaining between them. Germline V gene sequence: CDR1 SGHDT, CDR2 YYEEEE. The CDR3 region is CASSSGGTNTGELFF. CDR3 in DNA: TGTGCCAGCAGCTCCGGCGGAACGAACACCGGGGAGCTGTTTTTT.

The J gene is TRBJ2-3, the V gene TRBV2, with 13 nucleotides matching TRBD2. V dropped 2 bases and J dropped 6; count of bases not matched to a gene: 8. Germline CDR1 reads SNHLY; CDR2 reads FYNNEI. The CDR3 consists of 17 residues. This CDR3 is CASSEKTSGGRRDTQYF. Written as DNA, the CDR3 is TGTGCCAGCAGTGAAAAGACTAGCGGGGGGCGGCGGGATACGCAGTATTTT. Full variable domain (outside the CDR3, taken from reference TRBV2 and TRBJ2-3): EPEVTQTPSHQVTQMGQEVILRCVPISNHLYFYWYRQILGQKVEFLVSFYNNEISEKSEIFDDQFSVERPDGSNFTLKIRSTKLEDSAMYFCASSEKTSGGRRDTQYFGPGTRLTVL.

In DNA, the CDR3 is TGTGCCTGGAGTGACAGTACCAATTCACCCCTCCACTTT. As protein: CAWSDSTNSPLHF. The genes are TRBV30 and TRBJ1-6; D is undetermined. The CDR3 has 13 amino acids. Germline V gene data show CDR1 as GTSNPN and CDR2 as SVGIG (reference sequence). V was pared by 1 base and J by 7 bases, with 8 bases between.

CDR3: CASSQQAGVSGNTIYF. CDR3 DNA: TGTGCCAGCAGCCAGCAAGCGGGAGTCTCTGGAAACACCATATATTTT. V usage is TRBV14 and J usage is TRBJ1-3, with D uncertain. Trimming took 3 bases from V and 0 from J, leaving 12 bases between them. Looked up from germline, CDR1 is SGHDN and CDR2 is FVKESK. This CDR3 spans 16 amino acids. Based on the CDR3 plus reference TRBV14 and TRBJ1-3, the full variable domain is EAGVTQFPSHSVIEKGQTVTLRCDPISGHDNLYWYRRVMGKEIKFLLHFVKESKQDESGMPNNRFLAERTGGTYSTLKVQPAELEDSGVYFCASSQQAGVSGNTIYFGEGSWLTVV.